This entry is about one TCR beta chain. The data stem from a study of blood T cell repertoires in COVID-19. Study overall: T cells, B-cell-depleted T cells, or PBMCs supplied cDNA or gDNA.

As processed by the authors: Amplification with reference gene primers provided the estimates of nucleated cell counts. Clones were sequenced by immunoSEQ multiplex PCR, and TCRdb holds only the in-frame ones, with some missing. That table gives V, J and clone size, and the DNA gave D and trimming. This sample yields around 60,000 clones, of which around 91% are seen a single time; over 15% belongs to the top ten. The germline V gene has CDR1 LGHNA and CDR2 YSLEER. This CDR3 spans 14 amino acids. Trimming took off 0 bases at V and 8 bases at J, with 13 bases between the two ends. Seattle cases were enrolled at active infection and followed longitudinally.

The rearrangement joins TRBV4-3 to TRBJ1-2, with D unclear. The specimen sequenced was peripheral blood. The TCR originated in an older woman with COVID-19, enrolled during active disease. CDR3 sequence (DNA): TGCGCCAGCAGCCAAGATGGCCCGTTATCCGGCTACACCTTC. This gives the protein CASSQDGPLSGYTF.